This T cell receptor (beta chain) was captured in a study of spatial heterogeneity in lung cancer. Indicated time point: sample taken at primary tumor resection. TCRdb reprocessed the 5' RACE reads with MiXCR, giving one entry per CDR3 protein. The sample lists tens of thousands of distinct CDR3 sequences, roughly 13% occurring once. CDR3 length: 13 residues. Per the germline V gene, CDR1 is KGHDR and CDR2 is SFDVKD. V gave up 2 bases and J gave up 4 bases, with 7 bases separating them. This receptor was taken from a male donor with early-stage non-small cell lung cancer. The chain joins TRBV24-1 to TRBJ2-5; D is uncertain. Sample: PBMCs, taken at surgery. The CDR3 here is CATSDYGVETQYF. In DNA form, the CDR3 reads TGTGCCACCAGTGATTATGGGGTAGAGACCCAGTACTTC.